The 16 T cell receptor beta chains given below trace back to one sample, sequenced in a study of T cell responses to AZD1222 COVID-19 vaccine. Sequencing used immunoSEQ multiplex PCR; TCRdb keeps in-frame clones, though not all of them. The sample holds over 150,000 clones, roughly nine tenths seen once. The source material was peripheral blood, sampled on day 0 of MenACWY control vaccination. These TCRs come from an adult in good health.

The gene calls are TRBV28 and TRBJ1-1; TRBD1 is a possible D gene (5 bases). The V and J ends lost 3 bases and 2 bases respectively, with 16 bases between them. This CDR3 has 16 residues. Germline CDR1 reads MDHEN; CDR2 reads SYDVKM. CDR3 nucleotide sequence: TGTGCCAGCAGTTTCCGTCAGGGAAGAGGTAACACTGAAGCTTTCTTT. Encoded protein: CASSFRQGRGNTEAFF.

The V and J genes are TRBV6-2 or TRBV6-3 and TRBJ1-2; D is undetermined. CDR3 length: 17 amino acids. The ends were cut back, 0 bases at V and 0 bases at J, with 14 bases in the middle. Germline V gene sequence: CDR1 MNHEY, CDR2 SVGEGT. The CDR3: CASSYSWIAHSNYGYTF. The CDR3 DNA sequence: TGTGCCAGCAGTTACTCGTGGATAGCGCACTCTAACTATGGCTACACCTTC.

The gene calls are TRBV2 and TRBJ1-6; D unclear. V was pared by 6 bases and J by 0 bases, with 12 bases between. The CDR3 length is 16 residues. CDR1 SNHLY and CDR2 FYNNEI come from the germline V gene. CDR3 sequence: CASSFAVSSYNSPLHF. The CDR3 DNA is TGTGCCAGCAGCTTCGCTGTTAGCTCCTATAATTCACCCCTCCACTTT.

This chain connects TRBV3-1 (or the pseudogene TRBV3-2) to TRBJ2-1, with 11 nucleotides matching TRBD2. Looked up from germline, CDR1 is LGHDT and CDR2 is YNNKEL (reference sequence). This CDR3 has 18 amino acids. The V and J ends lost 2 bases and 0 bases, in that order; junction bases with no gene match: 6. The CDR3 nucleotides read TGTGCCAGCAGCCAAAGGGTGACTAGCGGGAACTCCTACAATGAGCAGTTCTTC. This encodes CASSQRVTSGNSYNEQFF.

J is TRBJ1-5 and V is TRBV19; 9 bases are shared with TRBD1. Germline assignment: CDR1 LNHDA and CDR2 SQIVND (reference sequence). The CDR3 consists of 16 residues. The trim removed 4 bases at V and 4 bases at J, leaving 8 bases unmatched. CDR3 DNA: TGTGCCAGTAGTACTACCGGGACAGGGACTAATCAGCCCCAGCATTTT. It is translated as CASSTTGTGTNQPQHF.

The chain is built from TRBV18 and TRBJ2-5; D is possibly TRBD1 (6 bases). V lost 2 bases, J lost 1 base, and 11 bases lay in between. The CDR3 loop spans 15 amino acids. Germline V gene sequence: CDR1 KGHSH, CDR2 LQKENI. The CDR3 loop is CASSPRGSTQETQYF. The CDR3 coding sequence is TGTGCCAGCTCACCAAGGGGGTCCACCCAAGAGACCCAGTACTTC. Full variable domain (rest looked up from reference TRBV18 and TRBJ2-5): NAGVMQNPRHLVRRRGQEARLRCSPMKGHSHVYWYRQLPEEGLKFMVYLQKENIIDESGMPKERFSAEFPKEGPSILRIQQVVRGDSAAYFCASSPRGSTQETQYFGPGTRLLVL.

The chain couples TRBV4-3 to TRBJ2-7; D unresolved. Deletions cut 0 bases from V and 0 bases from J, with 6 bases between. The CDR3 totals 14 residues. The germline gives CDR1 LGHNA, CDR2 YSLEER. The CDR3 DNA reads as TGCGCCAGCAGCCAAGATAGCACCTCCTACGAGCAGTACTTC. It codes for CASSQDSTSYEQYF.

The rearrangement links TRBV3-1 (or the pseudogene TRBV3-2) to TRBJ1-6; D call uncertain. The CDR3 contains 15 residues. Germline CDR1 reads LGHDT; CDR2 reads YNNKEL (reference sequence). Trimming cost V 1 base and J 7 bases, with 11 bases left between them. CDR3 nucleotides: TGTGCCAGCAGCCAAGGGGTTACCCCCAATTCACCCCTCCACTTT. This codes for CASSQGVTPNSPLHF.

The chain joins TRBV7-2 to TRBJ2-1; 7 nucleotides line up with TRBD1. V was clipped by 8 bases and J by 9 bases; unmatched bases: 16. In germline, CDR1 is SGHTA, CDR2 FQGNSA. The CDR3 totals 15 residues. DNA for the CDR3: TGTGCCAGCGTAAGGGACAGAGGATTTACTTTTGAGCAGTTCTTC. Amino acid sequence: CASVRDRGFTFEQFF.

This clone was seen once. Mismatch with germline at one junction end may stem from a read error. J is TRBJ1-4 and V is TRBV5-4; 11 nucleotides align to TRBD1. From germline, CDR1 is SGHNT and CDR2 YYREEE (reference sequence). CDR3 size: 16 residues. As DNA, the CDR3 is TGTGCCAGCAGCTCGGGTGGGGACAGGGGGAATGGAAAACTGTTTTTT. Translation gives CASSSGGDRGNGKLFF.

V and J are TRBV28 and TRBJ2-3, with 14 bases that match TRBD2. This CDR3 has 17 amino acids. CDR1 is MDHEN and CDR2 is SYDVKM in the germline V gene. V dropped 2 bases and J dropped 4; count of bases not matched to a gene: 5. This chain's CDR3 is CASSLRGLAGVADTQYF. The DNA of the CDR3 is TGTGCCAGCAGTTTAAGGGGACTAGCGGGAGTGGCAGATACGCAGTATTTT.

The CDR3 DNA follows: TGTGCCAGCAGCTGGGACTTCGACGAGCAGTACTTC. Translated: CASSWDFDEQYF. The V and J genes are TRBV7-2 and TRBJ2-7; possible D gene TRBD2, 6 bases. The CDR3 totals 12 residues. V gave up 4 bases and J gave up 5 bases, with 9 bases separating them. Germline-derived CDR1 and CDR2 are SGHTA and FQGNSA.

The J gene is TRBJ1-1, the V gene TRBV10-3, with 8 bases fitting TRBD1. The CDR3 has 15 amino acids. CDR1 ENHRY and CDR2 SYGVKD come from the germline V gene. With 4 bases clipped from V and 5 bases from J, the junction kept 9 bases outside the gene matches. CDR3 nucleotides: TGTGCCATCAGTGGTACCACAGGGGGTTTTACTGAAGCTTTCTTT. Protein: CAISGTTGGFTEAFF.

V and J are TRBV12-5 and TRBJ2-7, with TRBD2 as a possible D gene (6 bases). The CDR3 has 14 amino acids. Trimming stripped 1 base from V and 2 bases from J, with 9 bases between. Germline V gives CDR1 LGHNT, CDR2 FRNRAP. In DNA, the CDR3 is TGTGCTAGTGGTTTGGGACTAGTGGCCTACGAGCAGTACTTC. Its protein is CASGLGLVAYEQYF.

Here the CDR3 DNA reads TGTGCCAGCAGCCAAGGCACTAATAACCAGTATTTT. Its translation: CASSQGTNNQYF. The chain carries TRBV3-1 (or the pseudogene TRBV3-2) and TRBJ2-3; D is ambiguous. Germline lookup yields CDR1 LGHDT and CDR2 YNNKEL (reference sequence). V was trimmed by 1 base and J by 12 bases, leaving 11 bases between them. The CDR3 is 12 residues long.

This chain connects TRBV25-1 to TRBJ2-3; 9 nucleotides align to TRBD2. The CDR3 spans 16 residues. Germline values: CDR1 MGHDK, CDR2 SYGVNS. Unmatched junction bases numbered 10, after V lost 8 bases and J lost 1 base. CDR3 in amino acids: CASSLGRGGRTDTQYF. CDR3 in DNA: TGTGCCAGCTCGTTGGGGCGGGGGGGCCGCACAGATACGCAGTATTTT.